This record concerns one T cell receptor beta chain sequence. Its specific antigen is unknown. No quality values exist for individual bases; no much larger clone is one base distant. The entry originates in a study of vaccination effects on CD4 cells after COVID-19 (dated by TCRdb to the early 2020s). Regarding the research as a whole: Two doses of either the BNT162b2 or the mRNA-1273 mRNA SARS-CoV-2 vaccine were administered to participants. The Oncomine TCR Beta short-read assay on an Illumina iSeq 100 was used to sequence cultures from other donors in the study. A total of 10 COVID-19 convalescent patients and a handful of SARS-CoV-2-naive healthy vaccine recipients were included in the full study. The study compared SARS-CoV-2 spike-specific CD4+ TCR repertoires before and after mRNA vaccination in COVID-19 convalescent patients and infection-naive vaccine recipients. Here is what the overall study found, with its caveats: Among healthy vaccine recipients, nearly all vaccine-induced clones were SARS-CoV-2 mono-reactive, and only 1 of 255 was cross-reactive with common cold coronaviruses. Limitations of the study were the small number of convalescent patients and the absence of early post-infection timepoints. Clones induced by infection and clones induced by vaccination both contracted markedly at late timepoints after vaccination, which fits with T cell responses waning over time.

To identify antigen-specific CD4+ T cell clonotypes by their expansion, the ViraFEST assay first stimulated PBMC with viral peptide pools and then applied TCR sequencing. After about 10 days of culture, CD4+ T cells were isolated with the EasySep CD4+ T cell isolation kit. The absence of prior SARS-CoV-2 infection in healthy vaccine recipients was confirmed by negative nucleocapsid antibodies before and after vaccination. Each well held some 1.9 million PBMC cultured in IMDM containing about 5.5% human AB serum, around 9.3 IU/ml IL-2 and gentamicin, along with 8 to 10 ug/ml peptides. Half of the culture medium was replaced with fresh IL-2-containing medium on days 3 and 7. Each peptide stimulation condition was cultured in triplicate wells unless otherwise noted. Using Ficoll-Paque Plus gradient centrifugation, PBMC were separated from whole blood and then either used fresh or cryopreserved at -140C. The overlapping peptide pools covered the spike proteins of SARS-CoV-2 as well as those of the common cold coronaviruses HCoV-NL63, HCoV-OC43 and HCoV-229E. The QIAamp micro DNA kit was used to extract genomic DNA from the cultured CD4+ T cells.

The method behind the library was the immunoSEQ multiplex PCR assay. TCR beta CDR3 sequencing was performed on DNA from the cultured, isolated CD4+ T cells. The authors processed their data as follows. Non-productive TCR sequences were discarded, and reads were trimmed to the CDR3 region, with only CDR3s of 7 or more amino acids retained. Antigen-specific clonotypes were identified using the MANAFEST web app by comparison of expansion in peptide wells against reference cultures. Positive clones required FDR<0.05 expansion versus reference and all other wells, odds ratio above 5, and frequency above 0.1% in two replicate wells. A clonotype was called cross-reactive if it was significantly expanded both in SARS-CoV-2 spike wells and in at least one common cold coronavirus spike condition. Using the stringdist R package, CDR3 similarity was measured by Levenshtein distance, and unrooted trees were constructed with ape in R 3.6.1. Sourced from immuneACCESS, this table was stored by TCRdb with only in-frame sequences that have V and J called. A share of the clones is absent; for the studies checked, an unresolved V gene accounts for under half, and the remainder has no known explanation. The DNA was the basis for D and trimming; V, J and clone size are from that table. The sample table contains tens of thousands of clones; only one count was recorded for 75% to 85% of them. About 6% of the sample is held by the ten biggest clonotypes.

According to the germline V gene, CDR1 reads LGHNT and CDR2 reads FRNRAP. V and J are truncated by 7 bases and 4 bases respectively, leaving an intervening sequence of 10 bases. The CDR3 has 12 amino acids, counting the end cysteine and phenylalanine. Only the CDR3 DNA stays, 36 bases, in frame from base 1. This chain is built from TRBV12-5 and TRBJ1-2, with the D gene uncertain. The receptor's source is a human donor who received a COVID-19 vaccine. Here the sequenced sample was CD4+ T cells from PBMCs cultured with HCoV-OC43 spike peptides, taken before COVID-19 vaccination. The sample's cell subset or site label, in plain terms: HCoV-OC43 spike overlapping peptide pool stimulation. The CDR3 sequence is CASAQELYGYTF. The nucleotide sequence reads as follows: TGTGCTAGTGCTCAGGAGCTCTATGGCTACACCTTC.